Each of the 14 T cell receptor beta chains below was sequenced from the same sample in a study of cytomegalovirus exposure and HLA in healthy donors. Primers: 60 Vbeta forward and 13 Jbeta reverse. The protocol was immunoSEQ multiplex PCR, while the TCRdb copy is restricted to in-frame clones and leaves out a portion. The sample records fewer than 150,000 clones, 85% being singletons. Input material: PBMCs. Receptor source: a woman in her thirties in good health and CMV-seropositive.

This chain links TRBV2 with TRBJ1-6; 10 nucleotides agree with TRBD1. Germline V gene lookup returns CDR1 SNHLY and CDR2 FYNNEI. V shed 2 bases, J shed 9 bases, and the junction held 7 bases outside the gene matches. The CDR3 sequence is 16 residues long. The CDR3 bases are TGTGCCAGCAGTGAACCCGGACAGGGGGGTACTTCACCCCTCCACTTT. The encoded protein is CASSEPGQGGTSPLHF.

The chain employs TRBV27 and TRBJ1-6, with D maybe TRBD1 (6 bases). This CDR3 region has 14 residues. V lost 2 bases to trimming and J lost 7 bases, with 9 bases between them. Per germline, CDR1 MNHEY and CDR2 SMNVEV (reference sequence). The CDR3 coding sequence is TGTGCCAGCAGTTTAAGGGGGAAAAATTCACCCCTCCACTTT. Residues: CASSLRGKNSPLHF.

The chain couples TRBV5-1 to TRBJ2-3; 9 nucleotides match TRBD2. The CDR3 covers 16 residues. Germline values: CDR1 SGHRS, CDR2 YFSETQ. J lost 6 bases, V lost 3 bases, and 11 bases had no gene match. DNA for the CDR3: TGCGCCAGCAGCTCTTCAGCGGGGGGCTTTGCCGATACGCAGTATTTT. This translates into CASSSSAGGFADTQYF.

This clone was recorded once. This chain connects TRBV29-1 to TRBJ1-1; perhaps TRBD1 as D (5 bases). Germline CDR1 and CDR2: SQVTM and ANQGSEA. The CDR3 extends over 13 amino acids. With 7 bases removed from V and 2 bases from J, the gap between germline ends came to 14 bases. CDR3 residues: CSGTEGTNTEAFF. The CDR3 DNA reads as TGCAGCGGCACTGAGGGGACTAACACTGAAGCTTTCTTT.

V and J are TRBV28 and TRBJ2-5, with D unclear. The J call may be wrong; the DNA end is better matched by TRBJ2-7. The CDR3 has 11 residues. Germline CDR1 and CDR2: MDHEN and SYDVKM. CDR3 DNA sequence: TGTGCCAACCAGGCCCCATACGAGCAGTACTTC. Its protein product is CANQAPYEQYF.

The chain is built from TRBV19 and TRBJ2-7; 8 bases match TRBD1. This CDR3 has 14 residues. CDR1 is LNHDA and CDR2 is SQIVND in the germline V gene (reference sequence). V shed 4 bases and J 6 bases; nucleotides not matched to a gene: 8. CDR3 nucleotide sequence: TGTGCCAGTAGTAACCCGGCAGGGGGCGTCGAGCAGTACTTC. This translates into CASSNPAGGVEQYF.

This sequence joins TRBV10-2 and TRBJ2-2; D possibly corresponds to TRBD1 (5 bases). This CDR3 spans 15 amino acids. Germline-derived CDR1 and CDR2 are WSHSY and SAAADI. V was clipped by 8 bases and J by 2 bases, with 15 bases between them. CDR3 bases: TGCGCCAGCGGGTTGGGGCAGACCAACACCGGGGAGCTGTTTTTT. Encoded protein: CASGLGQTNTGELFF.

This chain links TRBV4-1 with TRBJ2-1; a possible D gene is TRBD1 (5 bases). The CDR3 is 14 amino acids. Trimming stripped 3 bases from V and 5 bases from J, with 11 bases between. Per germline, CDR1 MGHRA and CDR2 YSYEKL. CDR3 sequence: CASSHFLTDNEQFF. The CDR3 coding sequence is TGCGCCAGCAGCCATTTCTTGACAGACAATGAGCAGTTCTTC.

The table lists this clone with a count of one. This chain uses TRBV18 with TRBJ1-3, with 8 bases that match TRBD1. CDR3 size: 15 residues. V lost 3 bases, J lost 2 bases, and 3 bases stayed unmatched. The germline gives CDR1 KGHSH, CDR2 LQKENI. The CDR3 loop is CASSPNRGTGNTIYF. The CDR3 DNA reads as TGTGCCAGCTCACCGAACAGGGGGACTGGAAACACCATATATTTT.

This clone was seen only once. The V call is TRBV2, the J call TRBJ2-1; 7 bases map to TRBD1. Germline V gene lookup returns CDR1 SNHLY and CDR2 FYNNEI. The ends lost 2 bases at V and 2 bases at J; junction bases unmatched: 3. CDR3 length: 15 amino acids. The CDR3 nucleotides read TGTGCCAGCAGTGAATTCCAGGGGGCCTACAATGAGCAGTTCTTC. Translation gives CASSEFQGAYNEQFF.

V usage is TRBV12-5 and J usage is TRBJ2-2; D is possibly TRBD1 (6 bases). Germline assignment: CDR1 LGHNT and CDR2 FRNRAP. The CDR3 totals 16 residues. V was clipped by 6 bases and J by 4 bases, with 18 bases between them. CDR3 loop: CASGPPKGVGTGELFF. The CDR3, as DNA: TGTGCTAGTGGACCCCCAAAGGGGGTAGGCACCGGGGAGCTGTTTTTT.

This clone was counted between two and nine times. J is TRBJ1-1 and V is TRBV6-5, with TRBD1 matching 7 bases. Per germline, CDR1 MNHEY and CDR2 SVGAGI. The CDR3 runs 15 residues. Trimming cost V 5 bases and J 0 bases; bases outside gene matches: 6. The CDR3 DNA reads TGTGCCAGCAGTCGACAGGGATCGATGAACACTGAAGCTTTCTTT. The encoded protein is CASSRQGSMNTEAFF.

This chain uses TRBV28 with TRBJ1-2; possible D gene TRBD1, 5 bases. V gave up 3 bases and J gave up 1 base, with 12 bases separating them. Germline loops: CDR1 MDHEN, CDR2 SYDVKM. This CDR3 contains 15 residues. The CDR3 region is CASSFSPQGNYGYTF. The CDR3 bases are TGTGCCAGCAGTTTTTCCCCCCAGGGTAACTATGGCTACACCTTC.

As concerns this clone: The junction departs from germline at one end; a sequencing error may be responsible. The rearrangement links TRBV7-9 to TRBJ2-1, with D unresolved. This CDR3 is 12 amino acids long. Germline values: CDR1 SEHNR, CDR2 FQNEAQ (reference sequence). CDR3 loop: CSSSLGPTLGFF. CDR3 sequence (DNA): TGTTCCAGCAGCTTAGGGCCCACGCTAGGGTTCTTC. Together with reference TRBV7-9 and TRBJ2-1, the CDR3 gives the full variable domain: DTGVSQNPRHKITKRGQNVTFRCDPISEHNRLYWYRQTLGQGPEFLTYFQNEAQLEKSRLLSDRFSAERPKGSFSTLEIQRTEQGDSAMYLCSSSLGPTLGFFGPGTRLTVL.